Sequencing of this T cell receptor (beta chain) was carried out in a study of OX40 agonist ivuxolimab in advanced cancers. Per germline, CDR1 SGHDN and CDR2 FVKESK. The CDR3 spans 15 residues. The V and J ends lost 3 bases and 6 bases, in that order; junction bases with no gene match: 9. Here immunoSEQ multiplex PCR was the method, and the copy in TCRdb shows in-frame clones only, minus some. The data hold under 65,000 clones, with roughly 85% observed a single time. The chain uses TRBV14 and TRBJ2-3, with 7 bases fitting TRBD1. This receptor was obtained from an adult with an advanced solid tumor such as melanoma, head and neck, liver or kidney cancer. Source: CD4+ or CD8+ T cells sorted from blood, taken in a trial of the OX40 agonist ivuxolimab. CDR3 DNA sequence: TGTGCCAGCAGCCACCTAGGGGGCCCTCGGGATACGCAGTATTTT. Translated: CASSHLGGPRDTQYF.